The rows below give T cell receptor beta chains drawn from one sample of a study of blood T cell repertoires in COVID-19. TCRdb's copy holds only in-frame clones and misses some; the assay was immunoSEQ multiplex PCR. The data hold 99,000 or so clones, with about 79% observed a single time. Sequencing input: peripheral blood. The receptors shown here come from a woman aged 80 or older with active or convalescent COVID-19. Each CDR3 is given with its conserved first and last residue. The order of the fields is V gene, clone size, D gene, J gene, CDR3 protein, CDR3 DNA. A D gene is named only where the DNA matches it firmly. Clone size is shown for a subset of rows, as once, few, many or a class of expanded clone.

TRBV2	-	-	TRBJ1-3	CASSEMAGNTIYF	TGTGCCAGCAGTGAAATGGCCGGAAACACCATATATTTT
TRBV7-2	-	-	TRBJ1-6	CASSLLDSYNSPLHF	TGTGCCAGCAGCTTACTGGACAGCTATAATTCACCCCTCCACTTT
TRBV2	-	-	TRBJ2-2	CASREVGAVTGELFF	TGTGCCAGCAGGGAGGTGGGGGCCGTCACCGGGGAGCTGTTTTTT
TRBV18	-	-	TRBJ1-1	CASSLDWNTEAFF	TGTGCCAGCTCCCTCGACTGGAACACTGAAGCTTTCTTT
TRBV6-5	-	TRBD1	TRBJ1-6	CASTPDRVYNSPLHF	TGTGCCAGCACCCCAGACAGGGTCTATAATTCACCCCTCCACTTT
TRBV2	-	TRBD2	TRBJ2-5	CASQTSGGAETQYF	TGTGCCAGCCAGACTAGCGGGGGGGCGGAGACCCAGTACTTC
TRBV7-9	-	-	TRBJ1-4	CASSYPTPTNEKLFF	TGTGCCAGCAGCTACCCCACACCAACTAATGAAAAACTGTTTTTT
TRBV24-1	-	-	TRBJ1-1	CATSIGQGTTEAFF	TGTGCCACCAGTATCGGGCAGGGAACCACTGAAGCTTTCTTT
TRBV4-1	once	-	TRBJ1-2	CASSQESGRPYANYGYTF	TGCGCCAGCAGCCAAGAGAGTGGCAGGCCCTACGCTAACTATGGCTACACCTTC
TRBV5-1	-	-	TRBJ2-7	CASSLVAGEQYF	TGCGCCAGCAGCTTGGTGGCGGGTGAGCAGTACTTC
TRBV19	-	-	TRBJ1-3	CASSITSGNTIYF	TGTGCCAGTAGTATTACTTCTGGAAACACCATATATTTT
TRBV5-1	-	TRBD1	TRBJ1-3	CASSRTGSTTGENTIYF	TGCGCCAGCAGCCGGACTGGTAGCACGACAGGGGAGAACACCATATATTTT
TRBV14	-	-	TRBJ1-6	CASSPGGNSPLHF	TGTGCCAGCAGCCCAGGAGGAAATTCACCCCTCCACTTT
TRBV28	-	TRBD1	TRBJ1-1	CASSWTGTRNTEAFF	TGTGCCAGCAGTTGGACAGGTACTAGGAACACTGAAGCTTTCTTT
TRBV28	-	TRBD2	TRBJ2-3	CASSLVRTSSTDTQYF	TGTGCCAGCAGTTTAGTGAGGACTAGCAGCACAGATACGCAGTATTTT
TRBV19	-	-	TRBJ1-2	CASSIDLGGYGYTF	TGTGCCAGTAGTATAGATCTTGGAGGGTATGGCTACACCTTC
TRBV10-3	-	-	TRBJ1-5	CAISESANQPQHF	TGTGCCATCAGTGAGTCGGCCAATCAGCCCCAGCATTTT
TRBV18	-	-	TRBJ1-3	CASSPNYSGNTIYF	TGTGCCAGCTCACCTAACTACTCTGGAAACACCATATATTTT
TRBV3-1/TRBV3-2	-	-	TRBJ2-3	CASSSGYETNTDTQYF	TGTGCCAGCAGCTCAGGATACGAGACAAACACAGATACGCAGTATTTT
TRBV5-4	-	-	TRBJ2-5	CASSLYQSPQETQYF	TGTGCCAGCAGCTTGTACCAATCCCCCCAGGAGACCCAGTACTTC
TRBV7-8	-	-	TRBJ2-5	CASSLGDFPGGQETQYF	TGTGCCAGCAGCTTAGGGGACTTCCCAGGGGGCCAAGAGACCCAGTACTTC
TRBV6-6	-	TRBD1	TRBJ1-4	CASSSTGTGDEKLFF	TGTGCCAGCAGCTCTACCGGGACAGGGGATGAAAAACTGTTTTTT
TRBV5-4	once	-	TRBJ1-4	CASSLNGQDSPALFF	TGTGCCAGCAGCTTGAACGGTCAAGATTCACCCGCACTGTTTTTT
TRBV4-1	-	-	TRBJ2-7	CASSQDLKKREEHF	TGCGCCAGCAGCCAAGATCTCAAGAAGAGGGAGGAGCACTTC
TRBV3-1/TRBV3-2	-	TRBD1	TRBJ2-7	CASRAWDSYEQYF	TGTGCCAGCCGGGCATGGGACAGCTACGAGCAGTACTTC
TRBV19	medium-sized	TRBD1	TRBJ2-7	CASSPRDSEGTYEQYF	TGTGCCAGTAGTCCCCGGGACAGCGAGGGCACCTACGAGCAGTACTTC
TRBV6-5	-	TRBD1	TRBJ2-7	CASSTGDTSSYEQYF	TGTGCCAGCAGTACAGGGGACACGTCATCCTACGAGCAGTACTTC
TRBV30	-	TRBD2	TRBJ2-1	CAGYSGNSYNEQFF	TGTGCCGGATATAGCGGGAACTCCTACAATGAGCAGTTCTTC
TRBV10-3	-	TRBD2	TRBJ2-5	CAAGLAGGLGTQYF	TGTGCCGCCGGACTAGCGGGGGGGCTAGGGACCCAGTACTTC
TRBV19	-	-	TRBJ2-6	CASVDRRLSGANVLTF	TGTGCCAGTGTTGACAGGCGCCTCTCTGGGGCCAACGTCCTGACTTTC
TRBV11-2	few	-	TRBJ1-1	CASTSLRQQAFF	TGTGCCAGCACCTCCCTAAGACAACAAGCTTTCTTT
TRBV10-3	-	-	TRBJ2-7	CAISESRESYEQYF	TGTGCCATCAGTGAGTCGAGGGAATCCTACGAGCAGTACTTC
TRBV6-6	-	-	TRBJ1-1	CASTLEGQSTEAFF	TGTGCCAGCACCCTCGAAGGACAATCGACTGAAGCTTTCTTT
TRBV5-4	-	TRBD1	TRBJ2-1	CASSLTTGNNEQFF	TGTGCCAGCAGCTTAACGACAGGGAACAATGAGCAGTTCTTC
TRBV4-1	-	TRBD1	TRBJ1-5	CASSQDEGARIENQPQHF	TGCGCCAGCAGCCAAGATGAGGGGGCGCGAATCGAAAATCAGCCCCAGCATTTT
TRBV5-5	once	-	TRBJ1-6	CASSYGQSSNSPLHF	TGTGCCAGCAGCTACGGACAGTCAAGTAATTCACCCCTCCACTTT
TRBV25-1	-	TRBD1	TRBJ2-3	CASSEYSGTGNTDTQYF	TGTGCCAGCAGTGAGTACTCCGGGACAGGGAACACAGATACGCAGTATTTT
TRBV11-2	-	-	TRBJ1-1	CASSPNLVRNTEAFF	TGTGCCAGCAGCCCAAATCTGGTGAGGAACACTGAAGCTTTCTTT
TRBV28	-	TRBD1	TRBJ1-5	CASRGTGLFRQPQHF	TGTGCCAGCAGAGGGACAGGGCTGTTTCGTCAGCCCCAGCATTTT
TRBV7-2	-	-	TRBJ1-2	CASSFLNYGYTF	TGTGCCAGCAGCTTCCTTAACTATGGCTACACCTTC
TRBV7-2	-	-	TRBJ2-3	CASSRGLVIDTQYF	TGTGCCAGCAGCCGGGGATTGGTGATAGATACGCAGTATTTT
TRBV18	many	TRBD1	TRBJ2-2	CASSQRRTGDTGELFF	TGTGCCAGCTCACAACGGCGGACAGGGGACACCGGGGAGCTGTTTTTT
TRBV6-4	-	-	TRBJ1-1	CASRNSARERAFF	TGTGCCAGCAGAAACTCGGCGAGGGAGCGGGCTTTCTTT
TRBV27	-	-	TRBJ2-1	CASSAFLSYNEQFF	TGTGCCAGCAGCGCGTTCCTCTCCTACAATGAGCAGTTCTTC
TRBV6-5	-	TRBD2	TRBJ2-2	CASTSTSAGELFF	TGTGCCAGCACCTCGACTAGCGCCGGGGAGCTGTTTTTT
TRBV2	-	-	TRBJ1-6	CASCRERSYNSPLHF	TGTGCCAGCTGTAGGGAGCGTTCCTATAATTCACCCCTCCACTTT
TRBV29-1	-	TRBD1	TRBJ1-2	CSVDRQGLTANYGYTF	TGCAGCGTTGACCGACAGGGACTTACAGCTAACTATGGCTACACCTTC
TRBV6-4	-	TRBD2	TRBJ2-4	CAGPGLAGGTGYIQYF	TGTGCCGGCCCGGGACTAGCGGGAGGGACGGGATACATTCAGTACTTC
TRBV11-3	-	-	TRBJ2-2	CASSSAGANTGELFF	TGTGCCAGCAGCTCAGCAGGGGCGAACACCGGGGAGCTGTTTTTT
TRBV24-1	few	TRBD1	TRBJ1-2	CATSSTGVYGYTF	TGTGCCACCAGTTCTACAGGGGTCTATGGCTACACCTTC
TRBV7-8	-	TRBD1	TRBJ1-1	CASSKTGHDTEAFF	TGTGCCAGCAGTAAGACAGGGCATGACACTGAAGCTTTCTTT
TRBV9	-	-	TRBJ2-5	CASSPSPRGEETQYF	TGTGCCAGCAGCCCCTCCCCAAGGGGCGAAGAGACCCAGTACTTC
TRBV2	once	TRBD1	TRBJ1-1	CASRGQGYPEAFF	TGTGCCAGCAGGGGACAGGGCTACCCTGAAGCTTTCTTT
TRBV18	-	-	TRBJ2-7	CASSPTGTGTYEQYF	TGTGCCAGCTCACCGACAGGAACGGGGACCTACGAGCAGTACTTC